This entry is about one T cell receptor beta chain. The data were taken from a study of blood T cell repertoires in COVID-19. Study in general: The United States, Italy and Spain supplied acute and convalescent COVID-19 samples.

Assay: immunoSEQ multiplex PCR; the TCRdb copy retains only in-frame clones and omits some. Of over 100,000 clones in the sample, approximately 74% are singletons; the top ten hold approximately 1.9%. There are 13 residues in the CDR3. Trimming took off 4 bases at V and 5 bases at J, with 11 bases between the two ends. This chain links TRBV12-3 or TRBV12-4 with TRBJ1-1; D is uncertain. The TCR originated in a woman in her 70s with acute or convalescent COVID-19. Input material: peripheral blood. CDR3 nucleotide sequence: TGTGCCAGCAGTTCCCGCGTAGTTACTGAAGCTTTCTTT. Translating gives CASSSRVVTEAFF.